This T cell receptor beta chain was identified during a study of identical twins (dated by TCRdb to the mid-2010s). At the level of the whole study: To test whether fetal clonotypes persist, this study deep-sequenced TCR alpha and beta repertoires from monozygotic twins, from unrelated adults of various ages, and from cord blood. Replicate twin experiments were performed at different times using different library preparation protocols to rule out contamination.

This clonotype was seen many times. What this receptor recognizes is not known. No much larger clonotype is one base removed from it; base qualities were not supplied. Every donor was a healthy Caucasian. Three unrelated non-twin adults were additionally sequenced: a male aged 18 to 30, a male aged 50 to 60 and a female aged 50 to 60. Miltenyi CD45RO+ enrichment and human naive T-cell isolation kits were used to isolate memory (CD45RO+) and naive T cells from PBMC. Spanning cysteine to phenylalanine, the CDR3 consists of 13 amino acids. Only the CDR3 portion is preserved as DNA: 39 bases, with reading frame beginning at the first base. The germline V gene supplies CDR1 MDHEN and CDR2 SYDVKM. V was cut back by 4 bases and J by 2 bases, leaving a gap of 6 bases between them. The investigation overall reported the following: Abundant cord blood beta clonotypes carried fewer insertions; young adult naive repertoires showed a weaker similar trend, while memory repertoires showed none. Excess twin sharing in beta out-of-frame sequences was weaker because fewer shared sequences lowered the signal-to-noise ratio. In monozygotic twins, recombination models systematically underestimated out-of-frame TCR alpha sharing, but the models matched the sharing seen between unrelated individuals. Invariant T cells such as MAIT and iNKT could partly confound zero-insertion analyses, though diverse VJ usage argued against this for most clonotypes. Because the same donors could not be followed over many years, the conclusions relied on cross-sectional statistical analysis. Compared with coincidental sharing between unrelated individuals, an excess of low generation-probability sequences was observed among out-of-frame TCR alpha sequences shared between twins.

Library generation was performed with 5' RACE. Sequencing instrument: Illumina HiSeq 2000. A universal primer binding site was introduced by template switching, and a unique molecular identifier was present in the final cDNA, enabling accurate counting of TCR cDNA molecules. Specific primers in the conserved constant-segment region were used to synthesize first-strand cDNA for TCR alpha and beta chains. To control for contamination, every cDNA library was double barcoded, receiving both a SMART-Mk sample barcode and Illumina barcodes. TruSeq adapter sequences and Illumina sample barcodes were added in two successive PCR steps. The TCR alpha and beta cDNA libraries were sequenced on the Illumina HiSeq platform using custom primers. The authors' analysis ran thus. MiGEC was used to process raw reads and extract unique molecular identifiers, and MiXCR was used to find CDR3 positions. For each individual, recombination models were inferred using an EM algorithm with the repgenHMM and IGoR tools. The analysis of shared clonotypes was done with the tcR package in R, with sharing normalized by the product of cloneset sizes. To study raw recombination free of thymic and clonal selection effects, out-of-frame nonproductive sequences were analyzed. TCRdb passed the public sequencing reads through fastp at Q25 and MiXCR, retaining productive beta sequences. When rows share a CDR3 protein, they turn into one entry using the most common DNA and genes. Clone size and V and J calls follow TCRdb, not the original study. This sample gives hundreds of thousands of distinct CDR3 sequences in total; 5.5% to 7.5% of them show up just once. The biggest ten clones account for under 2% of the sample.

This clonotype was obtained from a man aged 18-30 years in good health. In this chain, TRBV28 is recombined with TRBJ2-4; the D segment cannot be called with confidence. Material: naive T cells sorted from blood. This specimen's cell subset or site label, interpreted: cells isolated with a human naive T-cell isolation kit. CDR3 region: CASSWITKNIQYF. In nucleotide form, the sequence is TGTGCCAGCAGTTGGATAACCAAAAACATTCAGTACTTC.